The clone carrying this T cell receptor beta chain has just one count. Its antigen is as yet unknown. V was clipped by 5 bases and J by 7 bases, with 15 bases between them. The CDR3 totals 13 residues. The germline V gene encodes CDR1 SGHTA and CDR2 FQGNSA. The data were taken from a study of post-analysis software for immune sequencing data. Overall study context: Relapsing-remitting, secondary progressive and progressive-relapsing forms of multiple sclerosis all featured among disease courses.

Researchers reported that TCR beta cDNA libraries carried unique molecular identifiers. In TCRdb, the PCR reads were re-called with MiXCR into one record per CDR3 protein. Here the sample spans roughly 430,000 distinct CDR3 sequences, about 39% being singletons. Study observations and caveats: TRBV5-6, TRBV5-1 and TRBV20-1 were among several TRBV segments more frequent in patients than controls. Patients with multiple sclerosis recorded significantly lower normalized Chao1 diversity than controls, the study found.

The sequence came from a girl aged 2 to 9 with multiple sclerosis. V gene TRBV7-2 combines with J gene TRBJ2-7; no definite D call. The sample comprised blood. The CDR3 loop is CASSTGLLWEQYF. The DNA of the CDR3 is TGTGCCAGCAGCACCGGTCTCCTTTGGGAGCAGTACTTC.